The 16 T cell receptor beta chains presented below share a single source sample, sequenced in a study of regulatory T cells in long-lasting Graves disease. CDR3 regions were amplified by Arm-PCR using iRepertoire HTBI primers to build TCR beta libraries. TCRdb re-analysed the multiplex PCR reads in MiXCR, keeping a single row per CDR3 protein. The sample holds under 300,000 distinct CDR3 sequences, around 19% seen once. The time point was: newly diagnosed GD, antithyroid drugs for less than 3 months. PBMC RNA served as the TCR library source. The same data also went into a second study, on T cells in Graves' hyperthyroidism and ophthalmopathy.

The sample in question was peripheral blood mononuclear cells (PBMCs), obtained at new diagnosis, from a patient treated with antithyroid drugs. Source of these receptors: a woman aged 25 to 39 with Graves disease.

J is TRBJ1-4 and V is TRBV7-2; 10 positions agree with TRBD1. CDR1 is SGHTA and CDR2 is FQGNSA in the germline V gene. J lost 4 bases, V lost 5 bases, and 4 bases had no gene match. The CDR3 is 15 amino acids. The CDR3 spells CASSRDRGDNEKLFF. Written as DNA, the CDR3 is TGTGCCAGCAGCCGGGACAGGGGAGATAATGAAAAACTGTTTTTT.

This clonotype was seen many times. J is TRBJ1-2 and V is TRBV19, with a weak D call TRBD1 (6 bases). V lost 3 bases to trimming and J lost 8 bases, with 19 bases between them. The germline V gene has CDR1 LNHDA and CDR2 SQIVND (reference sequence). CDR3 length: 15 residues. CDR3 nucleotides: TGTGCCAGTAGTATTTCGGGGTATGCAGGGGACGGCTACACCTTC. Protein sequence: CASSISGYAGDGYTF.

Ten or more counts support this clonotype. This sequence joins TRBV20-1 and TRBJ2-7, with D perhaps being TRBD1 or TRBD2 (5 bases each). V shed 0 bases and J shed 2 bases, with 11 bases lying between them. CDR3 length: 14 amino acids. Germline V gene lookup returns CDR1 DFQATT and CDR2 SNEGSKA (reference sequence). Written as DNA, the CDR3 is TGCAGTGCTAGAGATACCGGGACCCCCTACGAGCAGTACTTC. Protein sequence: CSARDTGTPYEQYF.

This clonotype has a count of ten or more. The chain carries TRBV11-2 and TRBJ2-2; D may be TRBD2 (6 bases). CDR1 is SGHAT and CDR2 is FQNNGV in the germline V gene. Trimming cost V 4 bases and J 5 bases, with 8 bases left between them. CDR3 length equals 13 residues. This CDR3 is CASSSGGTGELFF. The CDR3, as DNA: TGTGCCAGCAGCTCCGGGGGTACCGGGGAGCTGTTTTTT.

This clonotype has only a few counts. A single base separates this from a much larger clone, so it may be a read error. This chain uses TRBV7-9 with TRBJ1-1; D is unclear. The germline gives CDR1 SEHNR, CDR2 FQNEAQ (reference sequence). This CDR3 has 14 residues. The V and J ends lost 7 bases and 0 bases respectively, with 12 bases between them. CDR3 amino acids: CASNSISVNTEAFF. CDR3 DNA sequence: TGTGCCAGCAACTCCATCAGCGTGAACACTGAAGCTTTCTTT.

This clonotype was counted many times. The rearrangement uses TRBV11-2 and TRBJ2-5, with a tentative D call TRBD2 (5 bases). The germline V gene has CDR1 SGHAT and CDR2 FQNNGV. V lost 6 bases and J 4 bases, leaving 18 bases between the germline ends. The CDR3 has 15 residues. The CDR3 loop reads CASSIGGKGRETQYF. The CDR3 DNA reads TGTGCCAGCAGTATAGGCGGAAAAGGGAGAGAGACCCAGTACTTC.

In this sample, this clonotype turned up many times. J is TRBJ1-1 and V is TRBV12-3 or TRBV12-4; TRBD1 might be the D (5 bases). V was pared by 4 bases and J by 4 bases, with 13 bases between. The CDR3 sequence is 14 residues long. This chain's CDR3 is CASSWGGFGTEAFF. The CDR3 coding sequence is TGTGCCAGCAGTTGGGGGGGGTTTGGCACTGAAGCTTTCTTT.

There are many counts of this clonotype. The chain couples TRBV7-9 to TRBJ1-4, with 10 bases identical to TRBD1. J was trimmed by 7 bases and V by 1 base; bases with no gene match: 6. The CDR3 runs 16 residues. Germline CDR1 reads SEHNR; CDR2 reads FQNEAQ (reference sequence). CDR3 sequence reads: CASSLGDRGQSEKLFF. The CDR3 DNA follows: TGTGCCAGCAGCTTAGGTGACAGGGGGCAAAGTGAAAAACTGTTTTTT.

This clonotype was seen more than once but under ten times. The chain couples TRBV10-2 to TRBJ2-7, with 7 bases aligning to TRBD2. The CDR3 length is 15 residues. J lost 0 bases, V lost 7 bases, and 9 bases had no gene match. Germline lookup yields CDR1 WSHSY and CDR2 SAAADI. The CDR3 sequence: CASTPGSGTSYEQYF. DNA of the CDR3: TGCGCCAGCACCCCCGGAAGCGGGACCTCCTACGAGCAGTACTTC.

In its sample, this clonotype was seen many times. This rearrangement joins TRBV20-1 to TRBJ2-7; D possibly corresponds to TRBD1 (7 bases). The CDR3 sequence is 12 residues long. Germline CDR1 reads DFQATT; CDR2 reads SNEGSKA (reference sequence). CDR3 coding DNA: TGCAGCACACCAGGGGGGACAAACGAGCAGTACTTC. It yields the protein CSTPGGTNEQYF.

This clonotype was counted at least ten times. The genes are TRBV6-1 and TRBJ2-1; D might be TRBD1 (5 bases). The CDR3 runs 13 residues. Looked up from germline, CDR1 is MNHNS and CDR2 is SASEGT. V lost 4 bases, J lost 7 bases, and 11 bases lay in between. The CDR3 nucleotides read TGTGCCAGCAGTGGCTCAGGGAATAATGAGCAGTTCTTC. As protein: CASSGSGNNEQFF.

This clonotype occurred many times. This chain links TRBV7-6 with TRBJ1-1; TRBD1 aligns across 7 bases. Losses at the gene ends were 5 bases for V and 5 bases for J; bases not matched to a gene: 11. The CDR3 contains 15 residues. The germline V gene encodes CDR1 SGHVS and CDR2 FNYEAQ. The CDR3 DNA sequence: TGTGCCAGCAGCCCAGGGGACAGAAGGTGGACTGAAGCTTTCTTT. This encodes CASSPGDRRWTEAFF.

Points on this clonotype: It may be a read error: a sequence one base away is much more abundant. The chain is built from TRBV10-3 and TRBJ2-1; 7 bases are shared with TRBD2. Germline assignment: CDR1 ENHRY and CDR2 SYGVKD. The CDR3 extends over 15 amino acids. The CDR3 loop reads CATSEEGGGTNEQFF. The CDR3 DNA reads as TGTGCCACCAGTGAGGAGGGCGGGGGTACGAATGAGCAGTTCTTC.

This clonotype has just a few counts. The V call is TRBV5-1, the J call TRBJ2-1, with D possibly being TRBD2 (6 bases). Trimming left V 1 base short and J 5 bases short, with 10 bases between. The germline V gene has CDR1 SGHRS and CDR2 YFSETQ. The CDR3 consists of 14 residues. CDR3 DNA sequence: TGCGCCAGCAGCTTGTCGGCGGGGAACAATGAGCAGTTCTTC. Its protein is CASSLSAGNNEQFF.

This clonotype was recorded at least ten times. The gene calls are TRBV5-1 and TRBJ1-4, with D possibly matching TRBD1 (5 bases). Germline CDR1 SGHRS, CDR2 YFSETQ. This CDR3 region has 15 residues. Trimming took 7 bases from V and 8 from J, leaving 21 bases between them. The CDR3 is CASALSWGVQEKLFF. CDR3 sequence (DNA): TGCGCCAGCGCTCTGTCGTGGGGGGTTCAAGAAAAACTGTTTTTT.

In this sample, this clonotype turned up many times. The CDR3 protein is CASSLAATGAGGYEQYF. The DNA of the CDR3 is TGTGCCAGCAGCTTAGCCGCTACGGGGGCGGGGGGATACGAGCAGTACTTC. V usage is TRBV7-2 and J usage is TRBJ2-7; TRBD2 aligns across 8 bases. Germline V gene lookup returns CDR1 SGHTA and CDR2 FQGNSA. The V and J ends lost 0 bases and 4 bases, in that order; junction bases with no gene match: 11. The CDR3 has 17 residues.